The 17 T cell receptor beta chains below were found in one sample sequenced in a study of T cells of healthy individuals. TCRdb passed the 5' RACE reads through MiXCR, listing each CDR3 protein once. The sample comprises 60,000 to 70,000 distinct CDR3 sequences, 15% to 20% of which are singletons, and around 4.6% rests with the top ten. Receptors originate from a human donor in good health.

At least ten counts were recorded for this clonotype. The rearrangement links TRBV5-1 to TRBJ1-6; D unresolved. The CDR3 has 15 residues. Germline values: CDR1 SGHRS, CDR2 YFSETQ. Trimming took 0 bases from V and 0 from J, leaving 4 bases between them. The CDR3 coding sequence is TGCGCCAGCAGCTTGGAGAGCTCCTATAATTCACCCCTCCACTTT. Translation gives CASSLESSYNSPLHF.

The chain is built from TRBV10-3 and TRBJ2-7; 15 bases map to TRBD2. This CDR3 is 16 amino acids long. V shed 6 bases and J 3 bases; nucleotides not matched to a gene: 6. Germline-derived CDR1 and CDR2 are ENHRY and SYGVKD. The chain's CDR3 is CAIRPGLAGGFYEQYF. For the CDR3, the DNA is TGTGCCATCAGGCCGGGACTAGCGGGGGGCTTCTACGAGCAGTACTTC.

The chain links TRBV30 to TRBJ2-3; TRBD2 aligns across 9 bases. This CDR3 spans 14 amino acids. The V and J ends lost 4 bases and 3 bases, in that order; junction bases with no gene match: 5. Germline values: CDR1 GTSNPN, CDR2 SVGIG (reference sequence). In nucleotides, the CDR3 is TGTGCCTGGAATCTAGCGGGGAGGACAGATACGCAGTATTTT. Translating it yields CAWNLAGRTDTQYF.

This chain links TRBV10-1 with TRBJ2-2; D not resolved. The CDR3 totals 17 residues. V dropped 0 bases and J dropped 1 base, with 12 bases sitting between them. Per germline, CDR1 WNHNN and CDR2 SYGVQD (reference sequence). The CDR3, as DNA: TGCGCCAGCAGTGAGTCGTCCGTTGGTAGGAACACCGGGGAGCTGTTTTTT. It codes for CASSESSVGRNTGELFF.

The table lists this clonotype with many counts. The V and J genes are TRBV12-3 or TRBV12-4 and TRBJ1-2; perhaps TRBD1 as D (6 bases). This CDR3 has 15 amino acids. The V end was cut by 5 bases, the J end by 0 bases, with 13 bases between. CDR3 in DNA: TGTGCCAGCAGTCGACAGGTTACAGCTAACTATGGCTACACCTTC. Residues: CASSRQVTANYGYTF.

The table lists this clonotype with many counts. This chain joins TRBV5-6 and TRBJ2-7; TRBD1 matches 7 bases. In germline, CDR1 is SGHDT, CDR2 YYEEEE. This CDR3 region has 13 residues. V was pared by 4 bases and J by 4 bases, with 5 bases of the junction left unmatched. The CDR3 reads CASSRTGWYEQYF. In nucleotides, the CDR3 is TGTGCCAGCAGCCGGACAGGCTGGTACGAGCAGTACTTC.

This clonotype was picked up many times. The rearrangement links TRBV7-9 to TRBJ1-1; 9 nucleotides line up with TRBD1. The V and J ends lost 3 bases and 3 bases, in that order; junction bases with no gene match: 2. Germline V gene sequence: CDR1 SEHNR, CDR2 FQNEAQ (reference sequence). The CDR3 extends over 14 amino acids. CDR3 in DNA: TGTGCCAGCAGCTTTGGGACAGGGTACACTGAAGCTTTCTTT. Protein product: CASSFGTGYTEAFF.

This clonotype has a count of ten or more. This rearrangement joins TRBV11-2 to TRBJ1-2; no clear D gene. Trimming pared 1 base from V and 8 bases from J, leaving 17 bases between. Germline loops: CDR1 SGHAT, CDR2 FQNNGV. The CDR3 length is 15 residues. The CDR3 DNA is TGTGCCAGCAGCTTAGGCCCCTCCGACCCTTGGGGCTACACCTTC. Residues: CASSLGPSDPWGYTF.

This clonotype has a handful of counts. The chain uses TRBV27 and TRBJ2-2; 7 nucleotides line up with TRBD2. The CDR3 loop spans 16 amino acids. In germline, CDR1 is MNHEY, CDR2 SMNVEV (reference sequence). J was trimmed by 7 bases and V by 5 bases; bases with no gene match: 13. CDR3 region: CASSPGPGGRDGELFF. The CDR3 DNA reads as TGTGCCAGCAGTCCCGGCCCGGGGGGTAGGGACGGGGAGCTGTTTTTT.

The V call is TRBV5-1, the J call TRBJ2-7; TRBD2 is a possible D gene (6 bases). V was shortened by 3 bases and J by 3 bases, with 10 bases between the two germline ends. The germline CDR1 and CDR2 sequences are SGHRS and YFSETQ. This CDR3 spans 13 amino acids. CDR3 region: CASSSGTVYEQYF. CDR3 DNA: TGCGCCAGCAGCTCCGGGACTGTCTACGAGCAGTACTTC. The full variable domain, with the rest looked up from reference TRBV5-1 and TRBJ2-7, is KAGVTQTPRYLIKTRGQQVTLSCSPISGHRSVSWYQQTPGQGLQFLFEYFSETQRNKGNFPGRFSGRQFSNSRSEMNVSTLELGDSALYLCASSSGTVYEQYFGPGTRLTVT.

This clonotype was seen a handful of times. V and J are TRBV7-3 and TRBJ1-1; TRBD1 aligns across 9 bases. Germline V gene lookup returns CDR1 SGHTA and CDR2 FQGTGA. V shed 5 bases and J 4 bases; nucleotides not matched to a gene: 8. There are 15 residues in the CDR3. The DNA of the CDR3 is TGTGCCAGCAGCCCCGGACAGGGGATGGCCACTGAAGCTTTCTTT. It encodes CASSPGQGMATEAFF. Full variable domain (rest looked up from reference TRBV7-3 and TRBJ1-1): GAGVSQTPSNKVTEKGKYVELRCDPISGHTALYWYRQSLGQGPEFLIYFQGTGAADDSGLPNDRFFAVRPEGSVSTLKIQRTERGDSAVYLCASSPGQGMATEAFFGQGTRLTVV.

This clonotype was picked up a small number of times. The chain carries TRBV11-2 and TRBJ1-3; 7 bases map to TRBD1. Germline CDR1 reads SGHAT; CDR2 reads FQNNGV. The ends lost 2 bases at V and 8 bases at J; junction bases unmatched: 3. The CDR3 runs 13 residues. In nucleotides, the CDR3 is TGTGCCAGCAGCTTATCACAGGGGCACACCATATATTTT. Residues: CASSLSQGHTIYF. The full variable domain, completed using reference TRBV11-2 and TRBJ1-3, is EAGVAQSPRYKIIEKRQSVAFWCNPISGHATLYWYQQILGQGPKLLIQFQNNGVVDDSQLPKDRFSAERLKGVDSTLKIQPAKLEDSAVYLCASSLSQGHTIYFGEGSWLTVV.

This clonotype was recorded many times. The chain joins TRBV6-4 to TRBJ2-6, with 7 bases lining up with TRBD1. CDR3 length: 15 residues. The trim removed 0 bases at V and 4 bases at J, leaving 0 bases unmatched. Germline CDR1 and CDR2: MRHNA and SNTAGT. In nucleotides, the CDR3 is TGTGCCAGCAGTGACTCGGACAGGGGGGCCAACGTCCTGACTTTC. This gives the protein CASSDSDRGANVLTF.

The CDR3 sequence is CASSQDMFSGEQFF. CDR3 DNA: TGCGCCAGCAGCCAAGATATGTTCTCGGGTGAGCAGTTCTTC. V is TRBV4-3 and J is TRBJ2-1, with unresolved D. The CDR3 is made up of 14 amino acids. Germline CDR1 and CDR2: LGHNA and YSLEER. V lost 0 bases to trimming and J lost 9 bases, with 12 bases between them.

This clonotype was counted at least ten times. This chain joins TRBV6-5 and TRBJ1-4; D may be TRBD1 (5 bases). Per germline, CDR1 MNHEY and CDR2 SVGAGI. This CDR3 contains 14 residues. V was trimmed by 7 bases and J by 8 bases, leaving 17 bases between them. This CDR3 reads CASKLDQGGEKLFF. The CDR3 DNA is TGTGCCAGCAAGCTAGACCAGGGCGGGGAAAAACTGTTTTTT.

This clonotype was seen a few times. The chain carries TRBV10-3 and TRBJ2-5; the D gene is possibly TRBD2 (5 bases). Germline-derived CDR1 and CDR2 are ENHRY and SYGVKD. Trimming took 6 bases from V and 1 from J, leaving 9 bases between them. The CDR3 totals 13 residues. The CDR3 protein is CAIRERSQETQYF. The CDR3 bases are TGTGCCATCAGGGAGCGGAGCCAAGAGACCCAGTACTTC.

This clonotype was counted at least ten times. The genes are TRBV12-5 and TRBJ2-7; D is possibly TRBD1 (5 bases). Trimming cost V 1 base and J 3 bases, with 13 bases left between them. The CDR3 is 15 residues long. The germline V gene has CDR1 LGHNT and CDR2 FRNRAP. CDR3 residues: CASGLGIPGFYEQYF. CDR3 DNA sequence: TGTGCTAGTGGTTTGGGAATACCAGGGTTCTACGAGCAGTACTTC.